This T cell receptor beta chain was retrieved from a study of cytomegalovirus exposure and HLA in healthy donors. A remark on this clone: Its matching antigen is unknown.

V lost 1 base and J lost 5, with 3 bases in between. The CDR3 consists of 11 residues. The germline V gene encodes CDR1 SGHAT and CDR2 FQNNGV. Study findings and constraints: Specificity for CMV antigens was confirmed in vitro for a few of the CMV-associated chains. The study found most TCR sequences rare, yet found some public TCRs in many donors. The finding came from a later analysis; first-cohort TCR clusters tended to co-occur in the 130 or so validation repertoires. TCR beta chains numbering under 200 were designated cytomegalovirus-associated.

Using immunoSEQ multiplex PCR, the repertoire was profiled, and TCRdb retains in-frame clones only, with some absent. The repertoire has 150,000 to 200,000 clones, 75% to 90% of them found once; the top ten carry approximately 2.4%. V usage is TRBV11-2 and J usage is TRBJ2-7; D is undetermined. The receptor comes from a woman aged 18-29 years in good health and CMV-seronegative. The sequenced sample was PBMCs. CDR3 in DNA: TGTGCCAGCAGCTTAGTCGACGAGCAGTACTTC. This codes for CASSLVDEQYF.